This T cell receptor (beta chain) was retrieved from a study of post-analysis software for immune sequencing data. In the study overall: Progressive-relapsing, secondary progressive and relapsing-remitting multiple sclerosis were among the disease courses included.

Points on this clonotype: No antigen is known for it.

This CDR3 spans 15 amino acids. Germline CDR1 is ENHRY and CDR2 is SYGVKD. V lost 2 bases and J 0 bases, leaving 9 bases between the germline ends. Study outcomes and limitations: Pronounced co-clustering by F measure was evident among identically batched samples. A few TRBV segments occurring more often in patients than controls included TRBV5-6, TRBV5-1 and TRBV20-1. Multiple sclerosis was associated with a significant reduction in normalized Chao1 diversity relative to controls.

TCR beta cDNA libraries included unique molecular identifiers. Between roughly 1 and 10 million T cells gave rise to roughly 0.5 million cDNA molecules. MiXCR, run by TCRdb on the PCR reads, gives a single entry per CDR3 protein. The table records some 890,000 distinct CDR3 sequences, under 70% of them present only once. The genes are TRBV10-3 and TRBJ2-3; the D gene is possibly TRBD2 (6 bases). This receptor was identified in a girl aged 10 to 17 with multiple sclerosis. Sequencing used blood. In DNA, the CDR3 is TGTGCCATCAGTGAGCGGGGGTCTAGCACAGATACGCAGTATTTT. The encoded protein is CAISERGSSTDTQYF.